The next 22 T cell receptor beta chains were all read from a single sample in a study of blood T cells in healthy people across ages. A second PCR, run for roughly 6 to 11 cycles, used a sample-barcoded 5' primer plus a J-beta primer mix. TCRdb reprocessed the 5' RACE reads via MiXCR and lists one record per CDR3 protein. Among some 1.5 million distinct CDR3 sequences, 28% were seen once, and the ten largest hold 7.7%. The specimen was blood. The source is a woman aged 25 to 39 in good health.

As to this clonotype: At one of its ends the junction is not consistent with the germline gene, which may arise from a read error. The gene calls are TRBV7-9 and TRBJ2-1; 9 positions agree with TRBD1. The CDR3 length is 14 residues. Germline lookup yields CDR1 SEHNR and CDR2 FQNEAQ (reference sequence). The CDR3: CANSLSWTGAEQFF. CDR3 coding DNA: TGTGCCAACAGCTTATCCTGGACAGGGGCTGAGCAGTTCTTC.

The chain couples TRBV6-5 to TRBJ2-7; weak D call: TRBD2 (6 bases). This CDR3 has 15 amino acids. Germline loops: CDR1 MNHEY, CDR2 SVGAGI. Between the trimmed V and J ends, which lost 5 bases and 1 base, there was a span of 15 bases. CDR3 bases: TGTGCCAGCAGTCCTACCTGGCGGGGATCCTACGAGCAGTACTTC. Translating gives CASSPTWRGSYEQYF.

This chain joins TRBV29-1 and TRBJ2-7; D is perhaps TRBD1 (6 bases). Trimming took off 5 bases at V and 4 bases at J, with 15 bases between the two ends. The length of the CDR3 is 13 residues. In germline, CDR1 is SQVTM, CDR2 ANQGSEA. The CDR3 DNA reads TGCAGCGTTCCGGGACACGGATCTTACGAGCAGTACTTC. It encodes CSVPGHGSYEQYF.

This chain joins TRBV6-2 or TRBV6-3 and TRBJ2-4; TRBD2 aligns across 9 bases. Germline V gene lookup returns CDR1 MNHEY and CDR2 SVGEGT. V shed 4 bases, J shed 8 bases, and the junction held 9 bases outside the gene matches. This CDR3 spans 15 amino acids. Written as DNA, the CDR3 is TGTGCCAGCAGTTTAACCGCGGGAGGGCGGGACATTCAGTACTTC. Its translation is CASSLTAGGRDIQYF.

This clonotype showed up just a few times. The chain combines TRBV10-2 with TRBJ2-1, with D perhaps TRBD2 (6 bases). Germline V lookup: CDR1 WSHSY, CDR2 SAAADI. The CDR3 has 14 residues. V was pared by 4 bases and J by 3 bases, with 10 bases between. The CDR3 loop reads CASSVGGDYNEQFF. Here the CDR3 DNA reads TGCGCCAGCAGTGTTGGCGGGGACTACAATGAGCAGTTCTTC.

V and J are TRBV20-1 and TRBJ2-7; 7 bases agree with TRBD2. The CDR3 length is 14 residues. V dropped 4 bases and J dropped 0; count of bases not matched to a gene: 6. CDR1 and CDR2 (germline): DFQATT, SNEGSKA (reference sequence). CDR3 sequence reads: CSAKVGGDSYEQYF. The DNA for the CDR3 is TGCAGTGCTAAAGTGGGGGGGGACTCCTACGAGCAGTACTTC.

This clonotype came up a few times. The rearrangement links TRBV6-1 to TRBJ2-1; maybe TRBD1 (7 bases). The CDR3 has 13 amino acids. Germline CDR1 and CDR2: MNHNS and SASEGT. V was trimmed by 2 bases and J by 14 bases, leaving 16 bases between them. CDR3 sequence: CASSESGGGGKFF. The CDR3 coding sequence is TGTGCCAGCAGTGAAAGCGGCGGAGGGGGCAAGTTCTTC.

This clonotype has a count of ten or more. V and J are TRBV29-1 and TRBJ1-2; D is unclear. Looked up from germline, CDR1 is SQVTM and CDR2 is ANQGSEA. This CDR3 region has 10 residues. Trimming took 3 bases from V and 8 from J, leaving 7 bases between them. The CDR3 reads CSVDTSGYTF. The CDR3 nucleotides are TGCAGCGTTGATACCTCAGGCTACACCTTC.

This clonotype was observed a handful of times. V usage is TRBV6-5 and J usage is TRBJ1-5; D is unresolved. Germline CDR1 and CDR2: MNHEY and SVGAGI. V shed 7 bases and J shed 0 bases, with 10 bases lying between them. The length of the CDR3 is 14 residues. CDR3 amino acids: CASKAEDSNQPQHF. The DNA of the CDR3 is TGTGCCAGCAAGGCAGAAGATAGCAATCAGCCCCAGCATTTT.

The chain uses TRBV24-1 and TRBJ2-7; D uncertain. Between the trimmed V and J ends, which lost 3 bases and 3 bases, there was a span of 11 bases. Germline CDR1 and CDR2: KGHDR and SFDVKD. The CDR3 spans 14 residues. The DNA of the CDR3 is TGTGCCACCAGTGATACCGGACGGCTCTACGAGCAGTACTTC. This encodes CATSDTGRLYEQYF.

This clonotype has a handful of counts. The chain links TRBV7-2 to TRBJ2-3; 10 bases line up with TRBD2. Trimming removed 2 bases from V and 5 bases from J; junction bases left unmatched: 7. CDR3 length equals 16 residues. The V gene's germline CDR1 is SGHTA and CDR2 FQGNSA. CDR3 nucleotide sequence: TGTGCCAGCAGCTTAAGAACTAGCGGGACCTTAGATACGCAGTATTTT. Translation gives CASSLRTSGTLDTQYF.

In this sample, this clonotype turned up many times. The chain links TRBV6-1 to TRBJ2-5; D not certain. Germline CDR1 is MNHNS and CDR2 is SASEGT. Deletions cut 3 bases from V and 4 bases from J, with 12 bases between. The CDR3 runs 14 residues. This chain's CDR3 is CASSDRAALETQYF. The CDR3 DNA sequence: TGTGCCAGCAGTGATCGGGCAGCGCTAGAGACCCAGTACTTC.

This clonotype was detected ten times or more. The V gene is TRBV13, the J gene TRBJ2-7; tentatively, D is TRBD1 (6 bases). CDR1 is PRHDT, CDR2 FYEKMQ, per germline (reference sequence). The germline V and J ends were trimmed by 3 bases and 1 base, with 13 bases remaining between them. The length of the CDR3 is 15 residues. The CDR3 DNA sequence: TGTGCCAGCAGCTTCCGAGGGACACGTTCCTACGAGCAGTACTTC. Translating gives CASSFRGTRSYEQYF. Full variable domain (missing parts from reference TRBV13 and TRBJ2-7): AAGVIQSPRHLIKEKRETATLKCYPIPRHDTVYWYQQGPGQDPQFLISFYEKMQSDKGSIPDRFSAQQFSDYHSELNMSSLELGDSALYFCASSFRGTRSYEQYFGPGTRLTVT.

The chain uses TRBV6-2 or TRBV6-3 and TRBJ2-2, with a possible D match to TRBD2 (6 bases). The V and J ends lost 0 bases and 3 bases respectively, with 8 bases between them. CDR3 length equals 15 residues. Germline values: CDR1 MNHEY, CDR2 SVGEGT. In nucleotides, the CDR3 is TGTGCCAGCAGTTACTCGGCGGGATACACCGGGGAGCTGTTTTTT. Protein sequence: CASSYSAGYTGELFF.

The chain uses TRBV7-8 and TRBJ1-4, with a weak D call TRBD1 (5 bases). The CDR3 spans 15 residues. The germline V gene has CDR1 SGHVS and CDR2 FQNEAQ. Between the trimmed V and J ends, which lost 0 bases and 5 bases, there was a span of 10 bases. In DNA, the CDR3 is TGTGCCAGCAGCTTAGCGCCAGGGAGCAATGAAAAACTGTTTTTT. It yields the protein CASSLAPGSNEKLFF.

Only a few counts were recorded for this clonotype. The genes are TRBV27 and TRBJ2-5; D perhaps matches TRBD2 (6 bases). Germline V lookup: CDR1 MNHEY, CDR2 SMNVEV (reference sequence). This CDR3 comprises 14 residues. Between the trimmed V and J ends, which lost 9 bases and 1 base, there was a span of 15 bases. CDR3 sequence reads: CASLAAVGQETQYF. CDR3 DNA: TGTGCCAGTTTAGCGGCTGTGGGCCAAGAGACCCAGTACTTC.

The J gene is TRBJ2-5, the V gene TRBV7-2; no reliable D call. This CDR3 contains 15 residues. Germline V gene sequence: CDR1 SGHTA, CDR2 FQGNSA. V was cut by 1 base and J by 2 bases, with 11 bases left in between. CDR3: CASSLGIGSQETQYF. DNA of the CDR3: TGTGCCAGCAGCTTAGGGATAGGCAGTCAAGAGACCCAGTACTTC. The full variable domain, its missing parts supplied by reference TRBV7-2 and TRBJ2-5, is GAGVSQSPSNKVTEKGKDVELRCDPISGHTALYWYRQSLGQGLEFLIYFQGNSAPDKSGLPSDRFSAERTGGSVSTLTIQRTQQEDSAVYLCASSLGIGSQETQYFGPGTRLLVL.

Ten or more counts support this clonotype. V and J are TRBV7-2 and TRBJ1-1; no clear D gene. The ends were cut back, 0 bases at V and 1 base at J, with 6 bases in the middle. This CDR3 region has 14 residues. Per germline, CDR1 SGHTA and CDR2 FQGNSA. The CDR3 spells CASSLASGNTEAFF. The CDR3 DNA is TGTGCCAGCAGCTTAGCGTCAGGGAACACTGAAGCTTTCTTT.

J is TRBJ1-4 and V is TRBV12-3 or TRBV12-4; 11 nucleotides line up with TRBD1. The CDR3 contains 15 residues. Germline trimming cut 2 bases from V and 11 bases from J; bases unmatched to any gene: 7. This CDR3 is CASSLHGTGGGKLFF. In DNA form, the CDR3 reads TGTGCCAGCAGTTTACACGGGACAGGGGGTGGGAAACTGTTTTTT.

This clonotype came up many times. This chain uses TRBV10-3 with TRBJ1-2; D gene unclear. The CDR3 runs 13 residues. CDR1 ENHRY and CDR2 SYGVKD come from the germline V gene. The V end was cut by 2 bases, the J end by 5 bases, with 9 bases between. The CDR3 reads CAISEGAEYGYTF. CDR3 nucleotide sequence: TGTGCCATCAGTGAGGGTGCGGAATATGGCTACACCTTC.

This clonotype was counted between two and nine times. The chain joins TRBV7-2 to TRBJ2-1, with 13 bases aligning to TRBD2. CDR1 and CDR2 from the germline V gene are SGHTA and FQGNSA. V lost 2 bases, J lost 6 bases, and 10 bases stayed unmatched. This CDR3 contains 18 residues. The CDR3 spells CASSLRTSGSSGGNEQFF. CDR3 bases: TGTGCCAGCAGCTTAAGGACTAGCGGGAGTAGCGGGGGCAATGAGCAGTTCTTC.

The chain is built from TRBV30 and TRBJ2-7, with D uncertain. The CDR3 runs to 13 residues. In germline, CDR1 is GTSNPN, CDR2 SVGIG (reference sequence). Trimming cost V 0 bases and J 3 bases, with 9 bases left between them. The CDR3 protein is CAWSVAENYEQYF. The CDR3 DNA reads as TGTGCCTGGAGTGTTGCAGAAAACTACGAGCAGTACTTC.